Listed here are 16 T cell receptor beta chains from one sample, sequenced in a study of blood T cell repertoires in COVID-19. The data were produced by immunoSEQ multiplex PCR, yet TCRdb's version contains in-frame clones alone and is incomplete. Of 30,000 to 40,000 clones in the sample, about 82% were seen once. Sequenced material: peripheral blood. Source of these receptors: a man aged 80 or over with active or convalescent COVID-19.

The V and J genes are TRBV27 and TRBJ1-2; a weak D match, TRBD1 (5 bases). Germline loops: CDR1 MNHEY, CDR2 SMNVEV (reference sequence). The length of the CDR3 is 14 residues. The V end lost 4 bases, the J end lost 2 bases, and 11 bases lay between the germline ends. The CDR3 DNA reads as TGTGCCAGCAGTTCTCGGGGGGAGAACTATGGCTACACCTTC. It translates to CASSSRGENYGYTF.

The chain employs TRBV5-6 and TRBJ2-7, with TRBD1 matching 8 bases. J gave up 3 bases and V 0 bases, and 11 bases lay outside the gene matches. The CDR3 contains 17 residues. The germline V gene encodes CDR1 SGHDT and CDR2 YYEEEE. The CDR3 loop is CASSLDWGQVPVYEQYF. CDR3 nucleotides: TGTGCCAGCAGCTTGGACTGGGGACAGGTACCAGTCTACGAGCAGTACTTC.

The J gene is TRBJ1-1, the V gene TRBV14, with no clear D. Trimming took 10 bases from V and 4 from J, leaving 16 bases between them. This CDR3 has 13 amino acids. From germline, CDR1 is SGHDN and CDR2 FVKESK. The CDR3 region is CATSREILTEAFF. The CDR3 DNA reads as TGTGCCACTTCGAGGGAGATCCTCACTGAAGCTTTCTTT.

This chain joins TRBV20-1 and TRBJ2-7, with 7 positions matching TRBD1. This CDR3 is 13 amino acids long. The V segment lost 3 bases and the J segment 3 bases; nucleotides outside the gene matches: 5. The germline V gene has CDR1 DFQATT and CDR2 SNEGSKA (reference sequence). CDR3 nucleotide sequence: TGCAGTGCTAGTTACAGGGGTTTCTACGAGCAGTACTTC. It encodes CSASYRGFYEQYF.

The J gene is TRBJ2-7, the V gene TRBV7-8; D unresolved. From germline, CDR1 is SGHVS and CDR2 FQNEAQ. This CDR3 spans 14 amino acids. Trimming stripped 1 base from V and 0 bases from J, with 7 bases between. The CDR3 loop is CASSLDLTSYEQYF. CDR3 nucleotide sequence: TGTGCCAGCAGCTTAGACTTAACCTCCTACGAGCAGTACTTC. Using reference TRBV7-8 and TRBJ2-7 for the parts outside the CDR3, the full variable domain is GAGVSQSPRYKVAKRGQDVALRCDPISGHVSLFWYQQALGQGPEFLTYFQNEAQLDKSGLPSDRFFAERPEGSVSTLKIQRTQQEDSAVYLCASSLDLTSYEQYFGPGTRLTVT.

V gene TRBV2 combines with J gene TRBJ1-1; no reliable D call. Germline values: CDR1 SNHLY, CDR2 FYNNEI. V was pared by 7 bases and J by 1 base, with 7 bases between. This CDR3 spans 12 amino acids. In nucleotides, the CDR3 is TGTGCCAGCACATCAGGGAACACTGAAGCTTTCTTT. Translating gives CASTSGNTEAFF.

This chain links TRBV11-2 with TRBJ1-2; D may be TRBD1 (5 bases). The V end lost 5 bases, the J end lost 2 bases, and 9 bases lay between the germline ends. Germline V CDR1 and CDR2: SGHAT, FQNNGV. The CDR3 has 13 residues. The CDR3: CASSQDINYGYTF. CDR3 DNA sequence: TGTGCCAGCAGCCAGGACATCAACTATGGCTACACCTTC.

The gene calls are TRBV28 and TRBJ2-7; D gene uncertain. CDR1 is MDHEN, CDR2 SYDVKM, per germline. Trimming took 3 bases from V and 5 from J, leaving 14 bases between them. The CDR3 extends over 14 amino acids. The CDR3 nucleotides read TGTGCCAGCAGTTTGGGTGCAGGTCATGACGAGCAGTACTTC. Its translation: CASSLGAGHDEQYF.

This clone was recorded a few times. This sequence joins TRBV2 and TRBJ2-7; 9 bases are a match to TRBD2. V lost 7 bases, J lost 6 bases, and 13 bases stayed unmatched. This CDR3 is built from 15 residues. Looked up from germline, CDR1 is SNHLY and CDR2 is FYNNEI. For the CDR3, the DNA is TGTGCCAGCATCGAGGCGGGAGGGCCCCACGGCGAGCAGTACTTC. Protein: CASIEAGGPHGEQYF. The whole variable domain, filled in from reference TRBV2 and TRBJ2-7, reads EPEVTQTPSHQVTQMGQEVILRCVPISNHLYFYWYRQILGQKVEFLVSFYNNEISEKSEIFDDQFSVERPDGSNFTLKIRSTKLEDSAMYFCASIEAGGPHGEQYFGPGTRLTVT.

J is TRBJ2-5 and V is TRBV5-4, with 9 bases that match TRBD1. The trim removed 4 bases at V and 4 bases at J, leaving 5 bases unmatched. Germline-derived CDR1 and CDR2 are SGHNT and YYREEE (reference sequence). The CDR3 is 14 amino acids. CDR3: CASSSPGQGETQYF. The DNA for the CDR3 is TGTGCCAGCAGCAGCCCGGGACAGGGAGAGACCCAGTACTTC.

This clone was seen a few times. The CDR3 here is CASSAAQGWGTEAFF. Written as DNA, the CDR3 is TGTGCCAGCAGTGCAGCTCAGGGGTGGGGGACTGAAGCTTTCTTT. The rearrangement links TRBV6-1 to TRBJ1-1, with D perhaps TRBD1 (6 bases). CDR1 is MNHNS and CDR2 is SASEGT in the germline V gene. V was cut by 4 bases and J by 5 bases, with 17 bases left in between. The CDR3 totals 15 residues.

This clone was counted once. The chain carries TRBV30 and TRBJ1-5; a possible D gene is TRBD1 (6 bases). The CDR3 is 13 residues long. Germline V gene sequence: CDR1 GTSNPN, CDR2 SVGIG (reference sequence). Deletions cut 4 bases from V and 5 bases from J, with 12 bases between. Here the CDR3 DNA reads TGTGCCTGGACACCGGGGGGCGATCAGCCCCAGCATTTT. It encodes CAWTPGGDQPQHF.

The CDR3 region is CASSYGGGTDTQYF. CDR3 coding DNA: TGTGCCAGCAGTTACGGAGGGGGCACAGATACGCAGTATTTT. The chain couples TRBV6-5 to TRBJ2-3; the D gene is possibly TRBD2 (6 bases). Per germline, CDR1 MNHEY and CDR2 SVGAGI. V was trimmed by 2 bases and J by 1 base, leaving 7 bases between them. This CDR3 is built from 14 residues.

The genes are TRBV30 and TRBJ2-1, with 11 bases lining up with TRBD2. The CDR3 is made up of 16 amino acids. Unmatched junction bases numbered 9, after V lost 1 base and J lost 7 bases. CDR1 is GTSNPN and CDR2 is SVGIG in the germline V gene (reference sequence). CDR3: CAWSAPVAGGRNEQFF. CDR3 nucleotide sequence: TGTGCCTGGAGTGCTCCGGTAGCGGGAGGGCGGAATGAGCAGTTCTTC.

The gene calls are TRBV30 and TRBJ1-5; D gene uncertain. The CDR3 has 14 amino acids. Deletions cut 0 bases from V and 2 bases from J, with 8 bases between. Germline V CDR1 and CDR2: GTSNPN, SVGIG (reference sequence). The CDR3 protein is CAWSVRGGNQPQHF. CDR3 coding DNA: TGTGCCTGGAGTGTACGGGGAGGCAATCAGCCCCAGCATTTT.

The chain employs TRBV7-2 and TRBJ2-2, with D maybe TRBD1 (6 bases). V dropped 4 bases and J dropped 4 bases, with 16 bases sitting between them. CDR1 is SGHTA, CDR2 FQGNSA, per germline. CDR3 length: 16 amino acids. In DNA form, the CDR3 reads TGTGCCAGCAGCTCTCCGGGACAAATGTTCACCGGGGAGCTGTTTTTT. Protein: CASSSPGQMFTGELFF. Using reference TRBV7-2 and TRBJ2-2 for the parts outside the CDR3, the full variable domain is GAGVSQSPSNKVTEKGKDVELRCDPISGHTALYWYRQSLGQGLEFLIYFQGNSAPDKSGLPSDRFSAERTGGSVSTLTIQRTQQEDSAVYLCASSSPGQMFTGELFFGEGSRLTVL.